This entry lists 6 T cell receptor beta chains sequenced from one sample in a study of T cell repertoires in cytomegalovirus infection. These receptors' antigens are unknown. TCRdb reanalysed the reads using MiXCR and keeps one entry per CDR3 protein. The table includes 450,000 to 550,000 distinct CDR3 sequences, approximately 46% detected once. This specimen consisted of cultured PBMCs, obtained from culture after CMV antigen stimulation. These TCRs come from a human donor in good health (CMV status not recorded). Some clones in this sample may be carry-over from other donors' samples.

In nucleotides, the CDR3 is TGTGCCAGCAGTCCACAGGGATACACCTACGAGCAGTACTTC. Translating it yields CASSPQGYTYEQYF. The chain employs TRBV6-1 and TRBJ2-7; D perhaps matches TRBD1 (6 bases). Trimming pared 5 bases from V and 2 bases from J, leaving 13 bases between. Per germline, CDR1 MNHNS and CDR2 SASEGT. The CDR3 has 14 amino acids.

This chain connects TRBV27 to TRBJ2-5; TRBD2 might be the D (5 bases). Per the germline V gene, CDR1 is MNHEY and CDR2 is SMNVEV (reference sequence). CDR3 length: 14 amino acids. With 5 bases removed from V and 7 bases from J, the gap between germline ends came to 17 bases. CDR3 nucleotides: TGTGCCAGCAGTGGATTCGAGGCGGGCGGGACCCAGTACTTC. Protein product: CASSGFEAGGTQYF.

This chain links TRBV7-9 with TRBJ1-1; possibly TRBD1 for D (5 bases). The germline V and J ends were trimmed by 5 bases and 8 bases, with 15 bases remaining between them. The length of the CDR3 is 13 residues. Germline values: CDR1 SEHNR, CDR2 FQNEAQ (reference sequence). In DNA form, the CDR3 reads TGTGCCAGCAGCACCTTCAGGGATAAGGAAGCTTTCTTT. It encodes CASSTFRDKEAFF.

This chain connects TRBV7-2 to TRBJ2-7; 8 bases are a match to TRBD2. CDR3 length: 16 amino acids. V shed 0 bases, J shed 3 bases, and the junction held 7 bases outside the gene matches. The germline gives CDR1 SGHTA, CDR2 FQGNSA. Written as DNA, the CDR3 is TGTGCCAGCAGCTTAGCTGGGACTAGTTCTGGCTACGAGCAGTACTTC. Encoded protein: CASSLAGTSSGYEQYF.

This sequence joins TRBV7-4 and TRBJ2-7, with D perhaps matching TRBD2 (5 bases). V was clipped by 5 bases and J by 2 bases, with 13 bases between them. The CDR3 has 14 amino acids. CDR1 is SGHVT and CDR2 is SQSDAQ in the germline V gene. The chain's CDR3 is CASSQTGVTYEQYF. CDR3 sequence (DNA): TGTGCCAGCAGCCAAACCGGGGTAACCTACGAGCAGTACTTC.

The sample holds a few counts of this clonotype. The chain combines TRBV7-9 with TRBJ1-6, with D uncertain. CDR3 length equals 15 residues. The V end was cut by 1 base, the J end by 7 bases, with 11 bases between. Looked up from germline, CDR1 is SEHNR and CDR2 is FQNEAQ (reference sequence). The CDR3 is CASSLGGLRNSPLHF. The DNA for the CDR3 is TGTGCCAGCAGCTTAGGGGGTCTAAGGAATTCACCCCTCCACTTT.